The 8 T cell receptor beta chains below all came from one sample that was sequenced in a study of OX40 agonist ivuxolimab in advanced cancers. Produced via immunoSEQ multiplex PCR; TCRdb's table is partial and in-frame only. The sample has about 43,000 clones; roughly 78% are singletons. The material was CD4+ or CD8+ T cells sorted from blood, obtained in a trial of the OX40 agonist ivuxolimab. These receptors were obtained from an adult with an advanced solid tumor such as melanoma, head and neck, liver or kidney cancer.

The chain carries TRBV2 and TRBJ2-7; unclear D gene. The CDR3 is 12 amino acids. Germline loops: CDR1 SNHLY, CDR2 FYNNEI. Trimming stripped 5 bases from V and 0 bases from J, with 5 bases between. The CDR3: CASSQSSYEQYF. The CDR3 region has the DNA TGTGCCAGCAGTCAGAGCTCCTACGAGCAGTACTTC.

V gene TRBV18 combines with J gene TRBJ2-7, with D perhaps matching TRBD1 or TRBD2 (5 bases each). Trimming shortened V by 6 bases and J by 2 bases, and 14 bases separated the two germline ends. Per the germline V gene, CDR1 is KGHSH and CDR2 is LQKENI. This CDR3 comprises 14 residues. DNA of the CDR3: TGTGCCAGCTCCGCCGGGGCTCAAACCTACGAGCAGTACTTC. It encodes CASSAGAQTYEQYF.

This chain uses TRBV5-6 with TRBJ2-7, with a weak D call TRBD2 (6 bases). The CDR3 length is 16 residues. The V end lost 1 base, the J end lost 1 base, and 15 bases lay between the germline ends. CDR1 and CDR2 from the germline V gene are SGHDT and YYEEEE. The CDR3: CASSLIRGYGSYEQYF. The CDR3 region has the DNA TGTGCCAGCAGCTTGATCCGGGGGTATGGGTCCTACGAGCAGTACTTC. The full variable domain, rest sourced from reference TRBV5-6 and TRBJ2-7, is DAGVTQSPTHLIKTRGQQVTLRCSPKSGHDTVSWYQQALGQGPQFIFQYYEEEERQRGNFPDRFSGHQFPNYSSELNVNALLLGDSALYLCASSLIRGYGSYEQYFGPGTRLTVT.

This clone showed up just a few times. V gene TRBV7-2 combines with J gene TRBJ2-7, with unresolved D. V lost 5 bases, J lost 4 bases, and 12 bases lay in between. Germline V gene data show CDR1 as SGHTA and CDR2 as FQGNSA. CDR3 length equals 13 residues. This CDR3 reads CASSRVRQYEQYF. The CDR3 nucleotides read TGTGCCAGCAGCCGGGTGCGTCAGTACGAGCAGTACTTC.

This chain joins TRBV30 and TRBJ2-1; weak D call: TRBD1 (5 bases). This CDR3 region has 12 residues. V was trimmed by 7 bases and J by 6 bases, leaving 13 bases between them. Germline loops: CDR1 GTSNPN, CDR2 SVGIG (reference sequence). CDR3 protein: CASQESGNEQFF. The CDR3 coding sequence is TGTGCCTCACAGGAGTCGGGCAATGAGCAGTTCTTC.

The sample holds one count of this clone. The chain carries TRBV18 and TRBJ2-3, with 8 bases lining up with TRBD1. The length of the CDR3 is 16 residues. Losses at the gene ends were 6 bases for V and 3 bases for J; bases not matched to a gene: 11. Per the germline V gene, CDR1 is KGHSH and CDR2 is LQKENI. CDR3 loop: CASSTDRVDSTDTQYF. The CDR3 nucleotides read TGTGCCAGCTCGACGGACAGGGTGGACTCTACAGATACGCAGTATTTT.

The chain links TRBV19 to TRBJ2-2; a weak D match, TRBD2 (6 bases). The CDR3 loop spans 16 amino acids. Trimming stripped 3 bases from V and 2 bases from J, with 13 bases between. Germline V gene data show CDR1 as LNHDA and CDR2 as SQIVND (reference sequence). CDR3 bases: TGTGCCAGTAGTATCCTTCCGGGACTCAACACCGGGGAGCTGTTTTTT. This sequence encodes CASSILPGLNTGELFF.

This clone was recorded a few times. This chain links TRBV7-2 with TRBJ1-6; D gene unclear. The germline V gene has CDR1 SGHTA and CDR2 FQGNSA. Trimming shortened V by 6 bases and J by 7 bases, and 7 bases separated the two germline ends. This CDR3 is built from 12 residues. The CDR3 loop is CASRRGNSPLHF. In nucleotides, the CDR3 is TGTGCCAGCAGACGGGGAAATTCACCCCTCCACTTT.